Listed below are T cell receptor beta chains from one sample, sequenced in a study of OX40 agonist ivuxolimab in advanced cancers. The data were produced by immunoSEQ multiplex PCR, yet TCRdb's version contains in-frame clones alone and is incomplete. The profile shows some 80,000 clones, about 93% of them singletons. The sample in question was CD4+ or CD8+ T cells sorted from blood, obtained in a trial of the OX40 agonist ivuxolimab. The receptors originated from an adult with an advanced solid tumor such as melanoma, head and neck, liver or kidney cancer. Both conserved end residues are part of each CDR3. Each record gives: CDR3 DNA, CDR3 protein, clone size, D gene, J gene, V gene. D genes are given only for firm matches. The listing skips clone size in some rows; elsewhere it reads once, few, many or a size class.

TGTGCCAGTAGTATCGGGCAGGGCTACGAGCAGTACTTC CASSIGQGYEQYF NA NA TRBJ2-7 TRBV19
TGTGCCAGCAGCTTGGCCGACAGGGTTGAAAAACTGTTTTTT CASSLADRVEKLFF NA TRBD1 TRBJ1-4 TRBV5-6
TGTGCCAGCAGTTACTCGAATAACCCCTACGAGCAGTACTTC CASSYSNNPYEQYF NA NA TRBJ2-7 TRBV6-5
TGTGCCAGCAGCTCTAGGGACAGGGGGACAGATACGCAGTATTTT CASSSRDRGTDTQYF few TRBD1 TRBJ2-3 TRBV7-8
TGTGCCAGCAGCGTCCGGGACTGGCAGTACAATGAGCAGTTCTTC CASSVRDWQYNEQFF NA NA TRBJ2-1 TRBV9
TGTGCCAGCAGCTTAGTACAGGGAAGGTACAATGAGCAGTTCTTC CASSLVQGRYNEQFF NA NA TRBJ2-1 TRBV7-2
TGTGCCAGCAGTCCACTTAAAGGCGGCTACACCTTC CASSPLKGGYTF NA NA TRBJ1-2 TRBV27
TGTGCCAGCAGCTTGGGACAGGGTAGTCATGAGCAGTTCTTC CASSLGQGSHEQFF NA TRBD1 TRBJ2-1 TRBV5-6
TGTGCCCGCAGGGGAGGCCCCGGGGACGAGCAGTACTTC CARRGGPGDEQYF NA NA TRBJ2-7 TRBV30
TGTGCCAGCAAGTTGGGGACAGGGGGATACAATGAGCAGTTCTTC CASKLGTGGYNEQFF NA TRBD1 TRBJ2-1 TRBV27
TGTGCCAGCAGTCCGATAACACCGACCTACGAGCAGTACTTC CASSPITPTYEQYF NA NA TRBJ2-7 TRBV28
TGTGCCACCAGCAGGAGGCTAGCCCGGGTTGAAAAACTGTTTTTT CATSRRLARVEKLFF NA NA TRBJ1-4 TRBV15
TGTGCCAGCAGCTTGGTGGGGTCCGCGGGGGAGCTGTTTTTT CASSLVGSAGELFF NA NA TRBJ2-2 TRBV5-5
TGTGCCAGCGGAGGACCCTATAATCAGCCCCAGCATTTT CASGGPYNQPQHF NA NA TRBJ1-5 TRBV27
TGTGCCAGTACAGAGACTAGCGGACCCTACGAGCAGTACTTC CASTETSGPYEQYF NA TRBD2 TRBJ2-7 TRBV19
TGTGCCAGCAGCTCTGACAGGGGGCTGGTTCCTTCGCAGTACTTC CASSSDRGLVPSQYF NA TRBD1 TRBJ2-7 TRBV11-2
TGTGCCAGCAGCGTAGGGACTAGCGGGAGTTTCAATGAGCAGTTCTTC CASSVGTSGSFNEQFF once TRBD2 TRBJ2-1 TRBV9
TGTGCCAGCAGCGTTCACGGGGACTATGGCTACACCTTC CASSVHGDYGYTF NA NA TRBJ1-2 TRBV9
TGTGCCAGCAGCTTCACCGGACAGGACTCAGATACGCAGTATTTT CASSFTGQDSDTQYF NA TRBD1 TRBJ2-3 TRBV7-2
TGTGCCAGCACAGTCGGTACCTACGAGCAGTACTTC CASTVGTYEQYF once NA TRBJ2-7 TRBV6-5
TGTGCCAGCAGCTTTGTTCTGGCCCTGAGGACTGAAGCTTTCTTT CASSFVLALRTEAFF NA NA TRBJ1-1 TRBV12-1
TGCGCCAGCAGCCCGAGACAGGGGGCGCAGGTTGGGCAGTACTTC CASSPRQGAQVGQYF NA TRBD1 TRBJ2-7 TRBV5-1
TGTGCCAGCAGCTTAAACTACGAGCAGTACTTC CASSLNYEQYF NA NA TRBJ2-7 TRBV11-2
TGTGCCACCAGCCAGGGGAGCAATCAGCCCCAGCATTTT CATSQGSNQPQHF NA NA TRBJ1-5 TRBV15
TGTGCCAGCAGCTTAGGGACAGCTGAAGCTTTCTTT CASSLGTAEAFF NA NA TRBJ1-1 TRBV13
TGTGCCTCCTCCCAGGGGCTGAACACTGAAGCTTTCTTT CASSQGLNTEAFF few NA TRBJ1-1 TRBV6-4
TGTGCCAGCAGTTCCCCAGGCAGCTCCTACGAGCAGTACTTC CASSSPGSSYEQYF NA NA TRBJ2-7 TRBV27
TGTGCCAGCAGTTACAGGGCCGGGGAGCTGTTTTTT CASSYRAGELFF NA NA TRBJ2-2 TRBV6-5
TGTGCCAGCAGTGAGGCGGGACTTAGCTCCTATAATTCACCCCTCCACTTT CASSEAGLSSYNSPLHF NA NA TRBJ1-6 TRBV6-1
TGTGCCAGTACTATAAGCGAGGGAGCCCTCTCCTACAATGAGCAGTTCTTC CASTISEGALSYNEQFF NA NA TRBJ2-1 TRBV19
TGTGCCAGCAGTTTTTTTCCCCCCTCGGTGGGAGGGAACCAAGAGACCCAGTACTTC CASSFFPPSVGGNQETQYF NA TRBD2 TRBJ2-5 TRBV28
TGTGCCAGCAGTTATGGGCGGGTATCGGAAGCTTTCTTT CASSYGRVSEAFF once NA TRBJ1-1 TRBV6-5